Listed below are T cell receptor beta chains from one sample, sequenced in a study of T cells in Graves' hyperthyroidism and ophthalmopathy. TCRdb ran MiXCR on the multiplex PCR reads and lists one entry per CDR3 protein. Counted here are some 580,000 distinct CDR3 sequences, about a sixth occurring once; the ten biggest clones make up 3% to 4%. The specimen was blood. The receptors were gathered from a middle-aged woman with Graves' ophthalmopathy. CDR3s include the opening cysteine and the closing phenylalanine or tryptophan. A D gene is named only where the DNA matches it firmly. Not all rows give a size; the values are once, few, many and, for expanded clones, a class.

size | J | D | V | CDR3 | DNA
many | TRBJ1-1 | TRBD1 | TRBV3-1 | CASSLSDRVIGNTEAFF | TGTGCCAGCAGCCTTTCGGACAGGGTAATTGGGAACACTGAAGCTTTCTTT
. | TRBJ2-5 | TRBD2 | TRBV5-1 | CASSDPGLAVETQYF | TGCGCCAGCAGCGATCCGGGACTAGCGGTCGAGACCCAGTACTTC
. | TRBJ1-4 | TRBD1 | TRBV9 | CASSSRQGEGEKLFF | TGTGCCAGCAGCTCAAGACAGGGGGAAGGCGAAAAACTGTTTTTT
. | TRBJ1-2 | . | TRBV12-3/TRBV12-4 | CASTLAGVSDYGYTF | TGTGCCAGCACCTTGGCTGGGGTAAGCGACTATGGCTACACCTTC
many | TRBJ2-7 | . | TRBV11-2 | CASSLVSSSHEQYF | TGTGCCAGCAGCTTAGTTTCTAGCTCCCACGAGCAGTACTTC
many | TRBJ2-1 | TRBD2 | TRBV11-2 | CASSLVELAGGEQFF | TGTGCCAGCAGCTTAGTAGAACTAGCGGGGGGTGAGCAGTTCTTC
many | TRBJ2-2 | . | TRBV30 | CACSRQNTGELFF | TGTGCCTGTTCGAGACAGAACACCGGGGAGCTGTTTTTT
few | TRBJ2-6 | TRBD1 | TRBV6-2/TRBV6-3 | CASSATGTGVYGANVLTF | TGTGCCAGCAGTGCAACCGGGACAGGGGTGTATGGGGCCAACGTCCTGACTTTC
few | TRBJ2-1 | TRBD1 | TRBV6-2/TRBV6-3 | CASSYRTKQGRNGQFF | TGTGCCAGCAGTTACCGAACCAAACAGGGGCGGAATGGGCAGTTCTTC
. | TRBJ2-2 | TRBD1 | TRBV5-4 | CASSLTGVGGELFF | TGTGCCAGCAGCCTAACAGGGGTTGGCGGGGAGCTGTTTTTT
. | TRBJ1-2 | . | TRBV7-9 | CASSLLRDAYLRGYTF | TGTGCCAGCAGCTTACTACGGGACGCTTACTTGCGTGGCTACACCTTC
many | TRBJ1-6 | . | TRBV3-1 | CASSQGQSDSPLHF | TGTGCCAGCAGCCAAGGGCAGTCTGATTCACCCCTCCACTTT
many | TRBJ2-7 | . | TRBV11-2 | CASSLRTGEQYF | TGTGCCAGCAGCTTAAGGACTGGAGAGCAGTACTTC
many | TRBJ2-5 | TRBD2 | TRBV30 | CAWSVSGRGETQYF | TGTGCCTGGAGTGTGAGCGGGAGAGGAGAGACCCAGTACTTC
many | TRBJ2-5 | TRBD2 | TRBV20-1 | CSARTGGPQTQYF | TGCAGTGCTAGAACGGGGGGGCCCCAGACCCAGTACTTC
few | TRBJ2-3 | . | TRBV7-9 | CASSEHGGADTQYF | TGTGCCAGCAGCGAGCACGGGGGTGCAGATACGCAGTATTTT
. | TRBJ1-5 | TRBD1 | TRBV27 | CASSSGQGFYSNQPQHF | TGTGCCAGCAGTTCGGGACAGGGATTTTATAGCAATCAGCCCCAGCATTTT
many | TRBJ2-7 | . | TRBV28 | CASHLAGQKIYEQYF | TGTGCCAGCCATCTGGCGGGACAGAAAATCTACGAGCAGTACTTC
many | TRBJ2-7 | . | TRBV28 | CATRFSGLYEQYF | TGTGCCACCCGGTTTAGCGGCCTCTACGAGCAGTACTTC
. | TRBJ1-5 | . | TRBV2 | CASSAQPGFNQPQHF | TGTGCCAGCAGTGCTCAACCGGGGTTCAATCAGCCCCAGCATTTT
many | TRBJ2-7 | TRBD2 | TRBV6-1 | CATKTGGAYEQYF | TGTGCCACCAAAACGGGGGGAGCCTACGAGCAGTACTTC
. | TRBJ2-3 | . | TRBV30 | CAWSGASSSTDTQYF | TGTGCCTGGAGCGGGGCCTCCTCTAGCACAGATACGCAGTATTTT
. | TRBJ2-5 | . | TRBV10-3 | CAISGSPGEKETQYF | TGTGCCATCAGTGGGTCCCCCGGAGAAAAAGAGACCCAGTACTTC
many | TRBJ2-1 | TRBD2 | TRBV28 | CASSRGQRELYNEQFF | TGTGCCAGCAGTAGAGGACAGCGGGAGCTGTACAATGAGCAGTTCTTC
few | TRBJ2-5 | . | TRBV20-1 | CSHTSGRGGFGETQYF | TGCAGCCACACCTCCGGGCGGGGCGGGTTCGGAGAGACCCAGTACTTC
many | TRBJ2-2 | . | TRBV11-2 | CASRSGLADTGELFF | TGTGCCAGCAGGTCGGGTCTAGCAGACACCGGGGAGCTGTTTTTT
few | TRBJ1-1 | . | TRBV6-1 | CASSEPGMNTEAFF | TGTGCCAGCAGTGAACCAGGGATGAACACTGAAGCTTTCTTT
. | TRBJ1-2 | TRBD1 | TRBV9 | CASSSNPGTAYGYTF | TGTGCCAGCAGCTCAAATCCCGGGACAGCTTATGGCTACACCTTC
many | TRBJ2-2 | . | TRBV3-1 | CASSQEGPGTGELFF | TGTGCCAGCAGCCAAGAAGGACCAGGCACCGGGGAGCTGTTTTTT
many | TRBJ2-1 | TRBD2 | TRBV7-3 | CASSTSTSGRDEQFF | TGTGCCAGCAGCACATCGACTAGCGGGAGGGATGAGCAGTTCTTC
few | TRBJ2-2 | TRBD2 | TRBV19 | CASKTSGLGGELFF | TGTGCCAGTAAGACTAGCGGCCTGGGCGGGGAGCTGTTTTTT
many | TRBJ2-3 | TRBD1 | TRBV3-1 | CASSQGQGRTDTQYF | TGTGCCAGCAGCCAAGGACAGGGGAGGACAGATACGCAGTATTTT
. | TRBJ2-5 | . | TRBV5-8 | CASSLGQTQNQETQYF | TGTGCCAGCAGCTTGGGGCAGACACAGAACCAAGAGACCCAGTACTTC
many | TRBJ2-3 | TRBD2 | TRBV6-1 | CASSEDWGGGADTQYF | TGTGCCAGCAGTGAAGATTGGGGCGGGGGGGCGGATACGCAGTATTTT
. | TRBJ1-1 | . | TRBV20-1 | CSARDLGASGAEAFF | TGCAGTGCTAGAGATCTAGGCGCCTCAGGGGCTGAAGCTTTCTTT
. | TRBJ2-7 | TRBD2 | TRBV29-1 | CSVRPGLVTDEQYF | TGCAGCGTTCGCCCGGGACTAGTAACCGACGAGCAGTACTTC
many | TRBJ1-2 | TRBD1 | TRBV28 | CASITQGAQGYGYTF | TGTGCCAGCATCACACAGGGGGCGCAGGGCTATGGCTACACCTTC
many | TRBJ2-7 | . | TRBV28 | CASSLGNSPYEQYF | TGTGCCAGCAGTTTAGGGAATTCTCCCTACGAGCAGTACTTC
few | TRBJ2-7 | . | TRBV30 | CAWAEGSGAYEQYF | TGTGCCTGGGCCGAGGGCAGCGGAGCCTACGAGCAGTACTTC
. | TRBJ1-3 | . | TRBV12-3/TRBV12-4 | CASSLDADTIYF | TGTGCCAGCAGTCTCGACGCGGATACCATATATTTT
many | TRBJ2-3 | . | TRBV5-1 | CASSLEGRTDTQYF | TGTGCCAGCAGCTTAGAGGGACGCACAGATACGCAGTATTTT
many | TRBJ2-1 | . | TRBV20-1 | CSARRNEQFF | TGCAGTGCTAGGCGCAATGAGCAGTTCTTC
few | TRBJ1-6 | . | TRBV27 | CASSFRSYNSPLHF | TGTGCCAGCAGTTTTAGGTCCTATAATTCACCCCTCCACTTT
few | TRBJ2-2 | TRBD1 | TRBV6-1 | CASSRTGEGYGELFF | TGTGCCAGCAGTCGGACAGGGGAAGGGTACGGGGAGCTGTTTTTT
many | TRBJ1-2 | TRBD1 | TRBV7-9 | CASSLVGTGDGYTF | TGTGCCAGCAGCTTAGTTGGGACAGGAGACGGCTACACCTTC
. | TRBJ2-1 | TRBD2 | TRBV9 | CASSPHSGGANEQFF | TGTGCCAGCAGCCCCCATAGCGGGGGGGCCAATGAGCAGTTCTTC
many | TRBJ2-3 | . | TRBV5-5 | CASSFGWGLSTDTQYF | TGTGCCAGCAGCTTTGGGTGGGGCCTTAGCACAGATACGCAGTATTTT
few | TRBJ2-6 | TRBD1 | TRBV6-4 | CASSGAGTGTGANVLTF | TGTGCCAGCAGTGGGGCCGGGACAGGGACTGGGGCCAACGTCCTGACTTTC
few | TRBJ1-6 | . | TRBV2 | CASTSGFYNSPLHF | TGTGCCAGCACGTCCGGCTTCTATAATTCACCCCTCCACTTT
. | TRBJ2-1 | . | TRBV25-1 | CASSEWGSSYNEQFF | TGTGCCAGCAGTGAATGGGGATCCTCCTACAATGAGCAGTTCTTC
. | TRBJ1-2 | TRBD1 | TRBV5-1 | CASRPAQGDYGYTF | TGCGCCAGCAGACCAGCCCAGGGGGACTATGGCTACACCTTC
. | TRBJ2-1 | . | TRBV7-6 | CASAGLGEQFF | TGTGCCAGCGCGGGGTTGGGTGAGCAGTTCTTC
. | TRBJ2-1 | . | TRBV6-1 | CASSPDGQGGNEQFF | TGTGCCAGCAGCCCCGACGGACAGGGAGGGAATGAGCAGTTCTTC
few | TRBJ2-5 | . | TRBV29-1 | CSVEGGRKTQYF | TGCAGCGTTGAAGGGGGACGTAAGACCCAGTACTTC
many | TRBJ2-1 | TRBD2 | TRBV28 | CASSPLAGLRNEQFF | TGTGCCAGCAGTCCTCTAGCGGGATTACGCAATGAGCAGTTCTTC